This TCR beta chain was sequenced for a study of cytomegalovirus exposure and HLA in healthy donors. The germline V gene encodes CDR1 LNHNV and CDR2 YYDKDF (reference sequence). The CDR3 contains 15 residues. V was clipped by 0 bases and J by 8 bases, with 16 bases between them. General observations from the study: In vitro work confirmed that three CMV-associated chains recognize CMV antigens.

Use of 60 Vbeta and 13 Jbeta primers characterized the PCR. Method: immunoSEQ multiplex PCR; TCRdb's copy keeps in-frame clones and lacks some. The profile covers 170,000 or so clones, with 70% to 85% appearing a single time and 1.5% to 2% taken by the ten largest. Notes on this clone: What it recognizes is unknown.

Sequencing was carried out using PBMCs. The clonotype originates from a woman aged 25 to 45 in good health and CMV-seronegative. V gene TRBV15 combines with J gene TRBJ1-2; D is perhaps TRBD1 (5 bases). The CDR3 reads CATSRDSAGRWGYTF. CDR3 sequence (DNA): TGTGCCACCAGCAGAGATAGTGCAGGGCGTTGGGGCTACACCTTC.